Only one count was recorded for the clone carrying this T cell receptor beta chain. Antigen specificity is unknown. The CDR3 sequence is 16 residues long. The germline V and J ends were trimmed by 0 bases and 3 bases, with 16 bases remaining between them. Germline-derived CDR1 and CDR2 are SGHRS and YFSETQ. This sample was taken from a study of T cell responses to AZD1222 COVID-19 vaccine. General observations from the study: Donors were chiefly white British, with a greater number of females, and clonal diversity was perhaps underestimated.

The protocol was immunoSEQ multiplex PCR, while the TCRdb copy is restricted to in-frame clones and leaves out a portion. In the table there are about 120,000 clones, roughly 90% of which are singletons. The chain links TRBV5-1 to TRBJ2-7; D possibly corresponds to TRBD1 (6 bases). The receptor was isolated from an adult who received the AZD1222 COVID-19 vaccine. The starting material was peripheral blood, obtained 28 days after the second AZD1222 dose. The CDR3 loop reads CASSLARDKVNYEQYF. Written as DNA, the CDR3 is TGCGCCAGCAGCTTGGCCAGGGACAAGGTGAACTACGAGCAGTACTTC.